The 28 T cell receptor beta chains below all came from one sample that was sequenced in a study of T cell repertoires in cytomegalovirus infection. The antigens of these receptors remain unknown. TCRdb fed the reads into MiXCR, producing one record per CDR3 protein. Here the sample spans tens of thousands of distinct CDR3 sequences, roughly a quarter being singletons. This material consisted of CD8+ T cells from cultured PBMCs, taken from culture after CMV antigen stimulation. These receptors were collected from a human donor in good health (CMV status not recorded). Some clones in this sample may be carry-over from other donors' samples.

The V call is TRBV19, the J call TRBJ2-1; 10 bases map to TRBD1. The germline CDR1 and CDR2 sequences are LNHDA and SQIVND (reference sequence). V gave up 6 bases and J gave up 6 bases; unmatched junction bases: 14. This CDR3 is built from 17 residues. This CDR3 is CASRTLQTGGPRNEQFF. In nucleotides, the CDR3 is TGTGCCAGTAGAACACTCCAGACAGGGGGCCCTCGCAATGAGCAGTTCTTC.

This clonotype was detected ten times or more. This rearrangement joins TRBV11-2 to TRBJ1-1; D is uncertain. The CDR3 covers 15 residues. The ends were cut back, 5 bases at V and 0 bases at J, with 13 bases in the middle. Germline CDR1 SGHAT, CDR2 FQNNGV. This CDR3 reads CASSETWSMNTEAFF. The CDR3 DNA reads as TGTGCCAGCAGCGAGACCTGGAGCATGAACACTGAAGCTTTCTTT.

In this sample, this clonotype turned up many times. The chain recombines TRBV12-3 or TRBV12-4 with TRBJ2-3; TRBD2 agrees at 9 bases. CDR3 size: 16 residues. V gave up 3 bases and J gave up 1 base; unmatched junction bases: 5. The CDR3 region is CASSFGTSFRTDTQYF. The DNA for the CDR3 is TGTGCCAGCAGTTTTGGGACTAGCTTCCGCACAGATACGCAGTATTTT.

The V call is TRBV4-1, the J call TRBJ1-6; D call uncertain. CDR3 length: 16 amino acids. CDR1 MGHRA and CDR2 YSYEKL come from the germline V gene. The V end lost 1 base, the J end lost 7 bases, and 14 bases lay between the germline ends. CDR3 bases: TGCGCCAGCAGCCAAGGTTCCAGCTCCTTGAATTCACCCCTCCACTTT. Translating gives CASSQGSSSLNSPLHF.

The V call is TRBV27, the J call TRBJ2-1, with 12 bases fitting TRBD2. Trimming at V came to 2 bases and at J to 2 bases, leaving 7 bases not matched to a gene. Germline lookup yields CDR1 MNHEY and CDR2 SMNVEV (reference sequence). The CDR3 contains 18 residues. As DNA, the CDR3 is TGTGCCAGCAGTTTACCTAGCGGGAGGGCCGGCGCCTACAATGAGCAGTTCTTC. It specifies CASSLPSGRAGAYNEQFF.

This chain joins TRBV13 and TRBJ2-4; 9 bases are a match to TRBD1. The V gene's germline CDR1 is PRHDT and CDR2 FYEKMQ (reference sequence). Germline trimming cut 5 bases from V and 6 bases from J; bases unmatched to any gene: 8. The CDR3 covers 15 residues. CDR3 sequence: CASSPTGGARNIQYF. In DNA, the CDR3 is TGTGCCAGCAGCCCCACAGGGGGCGCAAGAAACATTCAGTACTTC.

The chain joins TRBV19 to TRBJ1-1, with D maybe TRBD1 (5 bases). The CDR3 extends over 14 amino acids. V lost 3 bases and J lost 1, with 9 bases in between. Germline V gene lookup returns CDR1 LNHDA and CDR2 SQIVND (reference sequence). The CDR3 region is CASSIMGTNTEAFF. The CDR3 nucleotides are TGTGCCAGTAGTATTATGGGGACGAACACTGAAGCTTTCTTT.

This clonotype was seen more than once but under ten times. This sequence joins TRBV5-4 and TRBJ1-6; TRBD1 matches 7 bases. CDR3 length equals 15 residues. The ends lost 0 bases at V and 7 bases at J; junction bases unmatched: 4. Looked up from germline, CDR1 is SGHNT and CDR2 is YYREEE (reference sequence). CDR3 nucleotide sequence: TGTGCCAGCAGCTTGGGGGACAGTCAAAATTCACCCCTCCACTTT. Translation: CASSLGDSQNSPLHF.

This clonotype has just a few counts. The CDR3: CASSLPYGDGGELFF. The DNA for the CDR3 is TGTGCCAGCAGCCTGCCTTACGGGGACGGGGGGGAGCTGTTTTTT. This sequence joins TRBV5-4 and TRBJ2-2; TRBD1 or TRBD2 may be the D gene (5 bases each). The CDR3 totals 15 residues. The germline V gene has CDR1 SGHNT and CDR2 YYREEE (reference sequence). V was shortened by 4 bases and J by 8 bases, with 18 bases between the two germline ends.

Regarding this clonotype: A much more abundant neighbour one base away suggests this may be a read error. This rearrangement joins TRBV28 to TRBJ1-1; D is unclear. The CDR3 runs 12 residues. The germline CDR1 and CDR2 sequences are MDHEN and SYDVKM. In DNA, the CDR3 is TGTGCCGGCAGCCGATCCAGGCTTGAAGCTTTCTTT. Translating it yields CAGSRSRLEAFF.

V usage is TRBV19 and J usage is TRBJ2-3; D is possibly TRBD2 (6 bases). Trimming cost V 3 bases and J 7 bases, with 14 bases left between them. The CDR3 sequence is 14 residues long. Looked up from germline, CDR1 is LNHDA and CDR2 is SQIVND (reference sequence). Written as DNA, the CDR3 is TGTGCCAGTAGTATGGGGGACTCGAGAAATACGCAGTATTTT. This codes for CASSMGDSRNTQYF.

This clonotype was seen at least ten times. CDR3 in amino acids: CASSSQLTYEQYF. The CDR3 DNA follows: TGTGCCAGCAGCTCCCAGCTGACCTACGAGCAGTACTTC. The chain uses TRBV7-2 and TRBJ2-7; no clear D. Germline loops: CDR1 SGHTA, CDR2 FQGNSA. The CDR3 totals 13 residues. V was shortened by 4 bases and J by 2 bases, with 9 bases between the two germline ends.

At least ten counts were recorded for this clonotype. The V and J genes are TRBV7-9 and TRBJ2-1; 8 bases fit TRBD2. Germline assignment: CDR1 SEHNR and CDR2 FQNEAQ (reference sequence). The CDR3 consists of 18 residues. Trimming cost V 2 bases and J 6 bases; bases outside gene matches: 15. The CDR3 nucleotides read TGTGCCAGCAGCTTAAGAGACCCTCCGGGGGGGAGAGGCAATGAGCAGTTCTTC. The encoded protein is CASSLRDPPGGRGNEQFF. The full variable domain, with the rest looked up from reference TRBV7-9 and TRBJ2-1, is DTGVSQNPRHKITKRGQNVTFRCDPISEHNRLYWYRQTLGQGPEFLTYFQNEAQLEKSRLLSDRFSAERPKGSFSTLEIQRTEQGDSAMYLCASSLRDPPGGRGNEQFFGPGTRLTVL.

This clonotype has more than one count but fewer than ten. Here the CDR3 reads CASSYSGGTTGELFF. In DNA, the CDR3 is TGTGCCAGCAGTTACTCGGGAGGGACAACCGGGGAGCTGTTTTTT. V and J are TRBV6-2 or TRBV6-3 and TRBJ2-2; D is possibly TRBD2 (7 bases). The CDR3 spans 15 residues. Germline lookup yields CDR1 MNHEY and CDR2 SVGEGT. The V and J ends lost 0 bases and 5 bases respectively, with 10 bases between them.

This clonotype was detected only a few times. The chain links TRBV19 to TRBJ2-4; the D gene could be TRBD1 or TRBD2 (5 bases each). The CDR3 runs 17 residues. V shed 2 bases and J shed 3 bases, with 17 bases lying between them. Germline V lookup: CDR1 LNHDA, CDR2 SQIVND (reference sequence). The CDR3 DNA sequence: TGTGCCAGTAGTATAACCGGGCAGGGACGAGACAAAAACATTCAGTACTTC. Its protein is CASSITGQGRDKNIQYF. Full variable domain (rest looked up from reference TRBV19 and TRBJ2-4): DGGITQSPKYLFRKEGQNVTLSCEQNLNHDAMYWYRQDPGQGLRLIYYSQIVNDFQKGDIAEGYSVSREKKESFPLTVTSAQKNPTAFYLCASSITGQGRDKNIQYFGAGTRLSVL.

The table lists this clonotype with many counts. The V gene is TRBV6-5, the J gene TRBJ2-7; D unresolved. Per the germline V gene, CDR1 is MNHEY and CDR2 is SVGAGI. The germline V and J ends were trimmed by 0 bases and 3 bases, with 6 bases remaining between them. The length of the CDR3 is 13 residues. The CDR3 region has the DNA TGTGCCAGCAGTTACTCGAGAGGCTACGAGCAGTACTTC. It codes for CASSYSRGYEQYF.

The chain's CDR3 is CATSRDKGATNEKLFF. CDR3 in DNA: TGTGCCACCAGCAGAGATAAAGGGGCAACTAATGAAAAACTGTTTTTT. The chain couples TRBV15 to TRBJ1-4, with TRBD1 as a possible D gene (5 bases). The CDR3 runs 16 residues. V was shortened by 0 bases and J by 0 bases, with 8 bases between the two germline ends. Germline lookup yields CDR1 LNHNV and CDR2 YYDKDF (reference sequence).

This clonotype has only a few counts. The chain employs TRBV11-2 and TRBJ2-5; TRBD2 aligns across 7 bases. CDR1 SGHAT and CDR2 FQNNGV come from the germline V gene. The CDR3 has 16 amino acids. The V and J ends lost 4 bases and 4 bases, in that order; junction bases with no gene match: 12. CDR3 residues: CASSSSGQRGGETQYF. As DNA, the CDR3 is TGTGCCAGCAGCTCATCCGGGCAGCGGGGAGGAGAGACCCAGTACTTC.

The rearrangement links TRBV12-3 or TRBV12-4 to TRBJ1-6, with 12 bases lining up with TRBD1. The CDR3 covers 18 residues. Trimming removed 3 bases from V and 8 bases from J; junction bases left unmatched: 11. This CDR3 is CASSLAGTGGYSDSPLHF. The CDR3 DNA reads as TGTGCCAGCAGTTTGGCCGGGACAGGGGGCTACTCTGATTCACCCCTCCACTTT.

The V and J genes are TRBV5-5 and TRBJ1-1; 7 bases align to TRBD1. CDR3 length equals 15 residues. V gave up 0 bases and J gave up 5 bases; unmatched junction bases: 7. Germline-derived CDR1 and CDR2 are SGHKS and YYEKEE (reference sequence). CDR3 residues: CASSLGRSGGTEAFF. The CDR3 DNA sequence: TGTGCCAGCAGCTTGGGGAGGTCAGGGGGAACTGAAGCTTTCTTT.

This clonotype was picked up many times. The chain couples TRBV7-2 to TRBJ1-5; D gene unclear. The V and J ends lost 5 bases and 1 base respectively, with 12 bases between them. The CDR3 covers 15 residues. Germline V gives CDR1 SGHTA, CDR2 FQGNSA. The CDR3 DNA reads as TGTGCCAGCAGCCTAAACAGCGCAAGCAATCAGCCCCAGCATTTT. As protein: CASSLNSASNQPQHF.

This clonotype was seen many times. This chain links TRBV7-9 with TRBJ2-5; 12 bases align to TRBD2. The V gene's germline CDR1 is SEHNR and CDR2 FQNEAQ (reference sequence). J was trimmed by 5 bases and V by 5 bases; bases with no gene match: 9. CDR3 length: 16 residues. CDR3 sequence reads: CASSPPSGGATETQYF. DNA of the CDR3: TGTGCCAGCAGCCCTCCTAGCGGGGGGGCGACGGAGACCCAGTACTTC.

This clonotype showed up just a few times. The chain employs TRBV7-3 and TRBJ2-2, with 11 bases that match TRBD2. V lost 5 bases, J lost 0 bases, and 5 bases stayed unmatched. This CDR3 region has 17 residues. CDR1 is SGHTA and CDR2 is FQGTGA in the germline V gene. The CDR3 nucleotides read TGTGCCAGCAGCCTACTAGCGGGGGAAGCGAACACCGGGGAGCTGTTTTTT. Translating gives CASSLLAGEANTGELFF.

Only a few counts were recorded for this clonotype. The chain links TRBV6-6 to TRBJ2-7; D not resolved. Germline CDR1 is MNHNY and CDR2 is SVGAGI (reference sequence). V shed 3 bases and J shed 5 bases, with 8 bases lying between them. The CDR3 runs 12 residues. As DNA, the CDR3 is TGTGCCAGCAGTTATAGGAGTGACGAGCAGTACTTC. This gives the protein CASSYRSDEQYF.

The CDR3 here is CASSQPLQETQYF. In nucleotides, the CDR3 is TGTGCCAGCAGTCAGCCCCTCCAAGAGACCCAGTACTTC. V usage is TRBV5-8 and J usage is TRBJ2-5; D gene unclear. Trimming took off 5 bases at V and 1 base at J, with 9 bases between the two ends. This CDR3 is 13 amino acids long. From germline, CDR1 is SGHTS and CDR2 YDEGEE. Together with reference TRBV5-8 and TRBJ2-5, the CDR3 gives the full variable domain: EAGVTQSPTHLIKTRGQQATLRCSPISGHTSVYWYQQALGLGLQFLLWYDEGEERNRGNFPPRFSGRQFPNYSSELNVNALELEDSALYLCASSQPLQETQYFGPGTRLLVL.

This clonotype was found a few times. The chain links TRBV6-2 or TRBV6-3 to TRBJ2-3; D possibly matches TRBD1 or TRBD2 (5 bases each). This CDR3 contains 13 residues. V lost 11 bases, J lost 6 bases, and 18 bases lay in between. Germline-derived CDR1 and CDR2 are MNHEY and SVGEGT. The CDR3 loop is CAGTRRPADTQYF. In DNA, the CDR3 is TGTGCCGGGACGCGGAGGCCGGCCGATACGCAGTATTTT.

V gene TRBV27 combines with J gene TRBJ1-5; D possibly corresponds to TRBD1 (6 bases). Per germline, CDR1 MNHEY and CDR2 SMNVEV (reference sequence). V gave up 4 bases and J gave up 6 bases, with 13 bases separating them. The CDR3 has 14 residues. This CDR3 reads CASSSPGVRQPQHF. The CDR3 nucleotides read TGTGCCAGCAGTTCACCAGGGGTCCGTCAGCCCCAGCATTTT.

The CDR3 loop reads CASSEVNWEPEQFF. For the CDR3, the DNA is TGTGCCAGCAGTGAAGTTAATTGGGAGCCCGAGCAGTTCTTC. V is TRBV6-1 and J is TRBJ2-1, with D possibly being TRBD2 (5 bases). V was pared by 1 base and J by 10 bases, with 14 bases between. CDR1 MNHNS and CDR2 SASEGT come from the germline V gene. The length of the CDR3 is 14 residues.